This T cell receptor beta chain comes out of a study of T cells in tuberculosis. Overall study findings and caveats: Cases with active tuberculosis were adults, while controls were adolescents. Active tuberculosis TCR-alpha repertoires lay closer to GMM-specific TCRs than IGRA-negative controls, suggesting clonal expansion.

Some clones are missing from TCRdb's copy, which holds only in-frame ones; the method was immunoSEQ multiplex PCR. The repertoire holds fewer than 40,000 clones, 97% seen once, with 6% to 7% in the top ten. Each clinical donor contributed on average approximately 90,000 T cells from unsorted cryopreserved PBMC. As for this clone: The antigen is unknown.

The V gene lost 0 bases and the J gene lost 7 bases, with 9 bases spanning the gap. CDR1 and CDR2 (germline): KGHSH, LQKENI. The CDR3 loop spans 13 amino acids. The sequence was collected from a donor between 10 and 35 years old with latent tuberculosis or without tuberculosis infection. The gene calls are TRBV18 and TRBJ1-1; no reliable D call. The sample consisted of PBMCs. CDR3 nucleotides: TGTGCCAGCTCACCACCATCTATCGGTGAAGCTTTCTTT. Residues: CASSPPSIGEAFF.